The rows below give T cell receptor beta chains drawn from one sample of a study of tumor-infiltrating lymphocytes in primary liver carcinoma. Using its own MiXCR run on the multiplex PCR reads, TCRdb lists one record per CDR3 protein. Altogether about 48,000 distinct CDR3 sequences are present, about 68% being singletons, with the ten largest covering roughly 24%. Source material: liver tumor tissue from sampling region 3. Receptors originate from a middle-aged man with primary liver carcinoma and hepatitis B virus infection. CDR3s include the opening cysteine and the closing phenylalanine or tryptophan.

TRBV5-1,CASSLSGSTYNEQFF
TRBV12-3/TRBV12-4,CASSLVSVQPLHF
TRBV4-1,CASSQGVANTGELFF
TRBV12-3/TRBV12-4,CAISLGRDGYAF
TRBV6-5,CASSYSRGDGYSF
TRBV4-1,CASGQEDRAGNTIYF
TRBV5-5,CASSREPITRELSF
TRBV30,CAGGRRRSPYEQYF
TRBV6-6,CAGSLFLLQGTDTQYF
TRBV12-3/TRBV12-4,CASRGARDPGVF
TRBV4-1,CASTLSGMNTEAFF
TRBV12-3/TRBV12-4,CASSLSRGGYEQYF
TRBV30,CAWSAGHQATKYF
TRBV11-2,CASSPAGEPDTQYF
TRBV6-5,CANRLWTWMKAGANVLTF
TRBV6-1,CASSARQGGNNEQFF
TRBV20-1,CSARDIARNEQFF
TRBV6-1,CASSAPGLHEQYF
TRBV6-5,CASSFDIDIANNIQYF
TRBV12-3/TRBV12-4,CASRLAGDTGELFF
TRBV11-1,CASSLRFDYGTYKQYF
TRBV6-1,CASSEALTGYGYTF
TRBV29-1,CSVEWAGDTQYF
TRBV6-6,CASSYSNATTEASF
TRBV11-2,CASNLVRTYPGTGELFF
TRBV11-2,CASSLSRNTGELFF
TRBV7-9,CASRAAGQVRTGELLF
TRBV11-2,CASRSRGSAHEETQYF
TRBV6-6,CASMGGGTEAFF
TRBV29-1,CGVEMGRGNTQYF
TRBV10-3,CAISALPPGQGFGEQYF
TRBV4-2,CASSQAGPDDEQFF
TRBV4-2,CASSQDGTGDNEQFF
TRBV4-1,CASSLPPGQGRYGYTF
TRBV11-2,CASSQYSGGGHEQYF